This T cell receptor beta chain is from a study of tumor and adjacent non-tumor tissue in lung cancer. Across the study: On average, productive TCRbeta reads reached some 4.2 million per sample.

Germline V lookup: CDR1 SGHAT, CDR2 FQDESV (reference sequence). The CDR3 length is 14 residues. RNA was extracted from bulk tissue without any cell sorting. The normal lung tissue was taken more than 3 cm from the tumor edge. Of note for this clonotype: Relative to the germline gene, one junction end is altered; a read error may explain this.

Three rounds of nested PCR, following a modified ARM-PCR protocol, produced the TCRbeta library. TCRdb fed the multiplex PCR reads into MiXCR, producing one record per CDR3 protein. Of about 48,000 distinct CDR3 sequences listed, 60% to 65% were seen once; the top ten hold roughly 30%. Source material: distant non-tumor lung tissue. The TCR comes from a woman aged 70-85 years with non-small cell lung cancer. The chain joins TRBV11-1 to TRBJ2-7; possibly TRBD2 for D (6 bases). CDR3 DNA sequence: TGTACCAGCAGCTTGACTAGTGGGAGTTACGAGCAATACTTC. Residues: CTSSLTSGSYEQYF.